This TCR beta chain was found in a study of blood T cell repertoires in COVID-19. Only in-frame clones appear in the TCRdb table, and some are missing; sequencing was by immunoSEQ multiplex PCR. The table shows around 230,000 clones, with about nine tenths occurring only once. J lost 5 bases, V lost 5 bases, and 4 bases had no gene match. Germline loops: CDR1 MDHEN, CDR2 SYDVKM. This CDR3 contains 13 residues. The participants were between roughly 18 and 89 years old and came from roughly 25 US areas. This clonotype was obtained from a woman in her 30s with acute COVID-19. This chain uses TRBV28 with TRBJ1-2; TRBD1 matches at 8 bases. Specimen: PBMCs or T cells enriched from blood (not recorded which). CDR3 nucleotide sequence: TGTGCCAGCAGTCAGGACAGGGAATATGGCTACACCTTC. The encoded protein is CASSQDREYGYTF.